Shown below are 11 T cell receptor beta chains from a single sample sequenced in a study of CD8+ T cells in alopecia areata. Once RNA had been extracted, it was reverse transcribed into cDNA to act as the sequencing template. Measured with immunoSEQ multiplex PCR; TCRdb has only the in-frame clones, and not every one. The sample has over 150,000 clones; less than 70% are singletons. The treatment denotes: oral pan-JAK inhibitor, 5-10 mg twice daily. The sample consisted of CD4+ T cells sorted from blood, taken at week 24, from a patient treated with tofacitinib. The receptor set was obtained from a human donor with alopecia areata.

This chain uses TRBV7-9 with TRBJ2-3; possible D gene TRBD2, 6 bases. The CDR3 sequence is 15 residues long. V was clipped by 4 bases and J by 2 bases, with 13 bases between them. Germline lookup yields CDR1 SEHNR and CDR2 FQNEAQ (reference sequence). DNA for the CDR3: TGTGCCAGCAGCTACCGGGACTTTCTCACAGATACGCAGTATTTT. It specifies CASSYRDFLTDTQYF.

There are a few counts of this clone. This rearrangement joins TRBV15 to TRBJ1-2, with D possibly matching TRBD1 (5 bases). The CDR3 covers 14 residues. In germline, CDR1 is LNHNV, CDR2 YYDKDF (reference sequence). With 0 bases removed from V and 7 bases from J, the gap between germline ends came to 12 bases. As DNA, the CDR3 is TGTGCCACCAGCAGAGAAAGGGGTGTTCCTGGCTACACCTTC. Translation gives CATSRERGVPGYTF.

The rearrangement joins TRBV4-3 to TRBJ2-3, with D possibly being TRBD2 (5 bases). The V end lost 0 bases, the J end lost 2 bases, and 12 bases lay between the germline ends. Germline V gene sequence: CDR1 LGHNA, CDR2 YSLEER. This CDR3 has 16 amino acids. The CDR3 bases are TGCGCCAGCAGCCAAGATCATTCCGGGGACACAGATACGCAGTATTTT. The encoded protein is CASSQDHSGDTDTQYF.

This clone was counted once. The chain has TRBV5-1 and TRBJ2-7; possibly TRBD1 or TRBD2 for D (5 bases each). In germline, CDR1 is SGHRS, CDR2 YFSETQ. The CDR3 extends over 13 amino acids. V shed 0 bases and J shed 6 bases, with 10 bases lying between them. This CDR3 reads CASSLDPGTEQYF. In DNA form, the CDR3 reads TGCGCCAGCAGCTTGGATCCTGGGACCGAGCAGTACTTC. The variable domain in full, completed from reference TRBV5-1 and TRBJ2-7, reads KAGVTQTPRYLIKTRGQQVTLSCSPISGHRSVSWYQQTPGQGLQFLFEYFSETQRNKGNFPGRFSGRQFSNSRSEMNVSTLELGDSALYLCASSLDPGTEQYFGPGTRLTVT.

V is TRBV29-1 and J is TRBJ2-6; unclear D gene. The CDR3 spans 14 residues. Germline CDR1 and CDR2: SQVTM and ANQGSEA. The V end was cut by 4 bases, the J end by 3 bases, with 10 bases between. The CDR3 DNA is TGCAGCGTTGCAGACAATGTTGGGGCCAACGTCCTGACTTTC. It translates to CSVADNVGANVLTF. Using reference TRBV29-1 and TRBJ2-6 for the parts outside the CDR3, the full variable domain is SAVISQKPSRDICQRGTSLTIQCQVDSQVTMMFWYRQQPGQSLTLIATANQGSEATYESGFVIDKFPISRPNLTFSTLTVSNMSPEDSSIYLCSVADNVGANVLTFGAGSRLTVL.

In its sample, this clone was seen once. Other DNA sequences from this sample encode an identical CDR3 as well. This chain links TRBV28 with TRBJ1-5, with no clear D. Per the germline V gene, CDR1 is MDHEN and CDR2 is SYDVKM. Trimming removed 3 bases from V and 6 bases from J, with 3 bases in between. This CDR3 contains 11 residues. CDR3 bases: TGTGCCAGCAGTTTGGGTCAGCCCCAGCATTTT. Its translation is CASSLGQPQHF.

The rearrangement uses TRBV7-2 and TRBJ1-6, with 8 bases aligning to TRBD1. Germline CDR1 SGHTA, CDR2 FQGNSA. The CDR3 sequence is 17 residues long. The J segment lost 1 base and the V segment lost 1 base, leaving 3 bases of the junction unmatched. The CDR3 region is CASSLDYRGSYNSPLHF. CDR3 nucleotides: TGTGCCAGCAGCTTAGACTACAGGGGGTCCTATAATTCACCCCTCCACTTT. The variable domain in full, with the rest retrieved from reference TRBV7-2 and TRBJ1-6, is GAGVSQSPSNKVTEKGKDVELRCDPISGHTALYWYRQSLGQGLEFLIYFQGNSAPDKSGLPSDRFSAERTGGSVSTLTIQRTQQEDSAVYLCASSLDYRGSYNSPLHFGNGTRLTVT.

As regards this clone: The junction differs from germline at one of its ends, possibly a read error. The chain is built from TRBV30 and TRBJ2-7; D gene uncertain. The CDR3 covers 13 residues. Germline V CDR1 and CDR2: GTSNPN, SVGIG (reference sequence). The CDR3 DNA sequence: TGTGCCTGGAGTGTGTCTGCGCGGTTCCCTGTGAGCTTC. It is translated as CAWSVSARFPVSF.

V is TRBV30 and J is TRBJ2-5; no reliable D call. The CDR3 consists of 13 residues. Germline values: CDR1 GTSNPN, CDR2 SVGIG (reference sequence). The ends were cut back, 2 bases at V and 1 base at J, with 8 bases in the middle. The CDR3 spells CAWSRSLQETQYF. The CDR3 nucleotides read TGTGCCTGGAGTCGGAGTCTCCAAGAGACCCAGTACTTC.

The J gene is TRBJ2-7, the V gene TRBV29-1, with D maybe TRBD1 (6 bases). There are 13 residues in the CDR3. V shed 7 bases and J shed 2 bases, with 15 bases lying between them. Germline CDR1 is SQVTM and CDR2 is ANQGSEA. For the CDR3, the DNA is TGCAGCGCGACCGGGACAATAACCTACGAGCAGTACTTC. Protein product: CSATGTITYEQYF.

The chain has TRBV30 and TRBJ1-6, with TRBD1 matching over 7 bases. This CDR3 is built from 15 residues. The V and J ends lost 3 bases and 7 bases, in that order; junction bases with no gene match: 9. Germline V gene data show CDR1 as GTSNPN and CDR2 as SVGIG (reference sequence). The CDR3 DNA sequence: TGTGCCTGGAGCCTCCGGGACAGTTTAAATTCACCCCTCCACTTT. This codes for CAWSLRDSLNSPLHF.